A single sample is the source of the 21 T cell receptor beta chains below, sequenced in a study of CD8 T cells in Susac syndrome. Reverse transcription used about 0.45 to 1 ug RNA and random hexamers. MiXCR, run by TCRdb on the immunoSEQ multiplex PCR reads, gives a single entry per CDR3 protein. The sample includes nearly 200,000 distinct CDR3 sequences, 90% to 95% seen only once; the top ten take 0.085% to 0.095%. The sample comprised CD4+ T cells from PBMCs. These receptors all stem from a human donor with multiple sclerosis.

J is TRBJ2-5 and V is TRBV10-3; TRBD1 or TRBD2 may be the D gene (5 bases each). Germline V gene data show CDR1 as ENHRY and CDR2 as SYGVKD. V was cut by 6 bases and J by 1 base, with 12 bases left in between. The CDR3 spans 14 residues. The CDR3 DNA is TGTGCCATCAGCGGGGACCTAGCCCAAGAGACCCAGTACTTC. This translates into CAISGDLAQETQYF.

The chain links TRBV21-1 to TRBJ1-2; whether TRBD1, the table's D call, matches the DNA was not checked. TRBV21-1 is a known pseudogene. CDR3 length: 13 residues. The CDR3 sequence is CATRGGAGYGYTF. The CDR3 coding sequence is TGTGCCACCAGAGGGGGCGCTGGGTATGGCTACACCTTC.

Only one count was recorded for this clonotype. The chain employs TRBV30 and TRBJ1-6; possibly TRBD1 for D (6 bases). The CDR3 covers 14 residues. The V gene lost 5 bases and the J gene lost 10 bases, with 18 bases spanning the gap. Germline V lookup: CDR1 GTSNPN, CDR2 SVGIG (reference sequence). In DNA, the CDR3 is TGTGCCTGGCAACGTAACCCAGGGGAATCACCCCTCCACTTT. It encodes CAWQRNPGESPLHF.

The chain carries TRBV30 and TRBJ2-5; 8 bases map to TRBD2. V shed 3 bases, J shed 0 bases, and the junction held 6 bases outside the gene matches. Germline V gene data show CDR1 as GTSNPN and CDR2 as SVGIG (reference sequence). This CDR3 is built from 15 residues. In nucleotides, the CDR3 is TGTGCCTGGAGAGCACTAGCGGCGTACCAAGAGACCCAGTACTTC. Its translation: CAWRALAAYQETQYF. The variable domain in full, completed from reference TRBV30 and TRBJ2-5, reads SQTIHQWPATLVQPVGSPLSLECTVEGTSNPNLYWYRQAAGRGLQLLFYSVGIGQISSEVPQNLSASRPQDRQFILSSKKLLLSDSGFYLCAWRALAAYQETQYFGPGTRLLVL.

J is TRBJ2-3 and V is TRBV10-3; D uncertain. This CDR3 has 11 amino acids. V shed 5 bases and J shed 2 bases, with 2 bases lying between them. Germline V lookup: CDR1 ENHRY, CDR2 SYGVKD. CDR3 amino acids: CAISFTDTQYF. CDR3 bases: TGTGCCATCAGTTTCACAGATACGCAGTATTTT.

The CDR3 loop reads CASSLRLDVPNYGYTF. In nucleotides, the CDR3 is TGTGCCAGCAGCCTTCGTTTGGACGTCCCTAACTATGGCTACACCTTC. This chain joins TRBV9 and TRBJ1-2; D gene unclear. This CDR3 region has 16 residues. Germline V gene sequence: CDR1 SGDLS, CDR2 YYNGEE. Trimming cost V 4 bases and J 0 bases, with 16 bases left between them.

This clonotype has a single count. The chain carries TRBV29-1 and TRBJ1-2; D is perhaps TRBD1 (5 bases). The V end was cut by 8 bases, the J end by 4 bases, with 32 bases between. This CDR3 contains 18 residues. Germline CDR1 is SQVTM and CDR2 is ANQGSEA. The CDR3 region has the DNA TGCAGCACTGAACTTATTGGCAATCCCCTGGGGCCTCTCTATGGCTACACCTTC. It encodes CSTELIGNPLGPLYGYTF.

The J gene is TRBJ2-5, the V gene TRBV7-2; no clear D. With 6 bases removed from V and 5 bases from J, the gap between germline ends came to 10 bases. Germline V gene data show CDR1 as SGHTA and CDR2 as FQGNSA. The CDR3 contains 12 residues. The CDR3 coding sequence is TGTGCCAGCAGTCCTGAATGGGAGACCCAGTACTTC. Translated: CASSPEWETQYF.

The V call is TRBV12-3 or TRBV12-4, the J call TRBJ2-3, with D tentatively TRBD1 (6 bases). Trimming shortened V by 6 bases and J by 5 bases, and 18 bases separated the two germline ends. The CDR3 consists of 15 residues. The CDR3 spells CASSPEDSSRDTQYF. CDR3 DNA: TGTGCCAGCAGCCCGGAGGACAGCAGTAGAGATACGCAGTATTTT.

The rearrangement links TRBV30 to TRBJ1-2; 7 nucleotides align to TRBD1. This CDR3 region has 14 residues. CDR1 is GTSNPN, CDR2 SVGIG, per germline (reference sequence). The V gene end was trimmed by 0 bases and the J gene end by 8 bases; junction bases not matched to a gene: 9. The DNA of the CDR3 is TGTGCCTGGAGTGTACGGGCAGGGGGTGGGGGCTACACCTTC. Translation gives CAWSVRAGGGGYTF.

This sequence joins TRBV10-3 and TRBJ1-6, with no clear D. Germline V gives CDR1 ENHRY, CDR2 SYGVKD. This CDR3 contains 13 residues. Trimming left V 9 bases short and J 8 bases short, with 14 bases between. CDR3 sequence (DNA): TGTGCCATTTCAGGCAAAACTCATTCACCCCTCCACTTT. Residues: CAISGKTHSPLHF.

J is TRBJ1-5 and V is TRBV4-2; D gene ambiguous. CDR3 size: 14 residues. Trimming removed 0 bases from V and 4 bases from J, with 7 bases in between. Per germline, CDR1 LGHNA and CDR2 YNFKEQ. CDR3 sequence (DNA): TGTGCCAGCAGCCAAGAACTCCGGAATCAGCCCCAGCATTTT. Protein sequence: CASSQELRNQPQHF.

V and J are TRBV5-1 and TRBJ2-5, with TRBD1 matching 8 bases. Trimming cost V 4 bases and J 0 bases; bases outside gene matches: 8. The CDR3 runs 16 residues. Per germline, CDR1 SGHRS and CDR2 YFSETQ. The CDR3 reads CASSGGQEGYQETQYF. As DNA, the CDR3 is TGCGCCAGCAGCGGGGGACAGGAGGGCTACCAAGAGACCCAGTACTTC.

This chain links TRBV20-1 with TRBJ2-3; 12 bases align to TRBD2. The CDR3 spans 14 residues. Germline lookup yields CDR1 DFQATT and CDR2 SNEGSKA (reference sequence). Germline trimming cut 5 bases from V and 4 bases from J; bases unmatched to any gene: 4. DNA for the CDR3: TGCAGTGCTCCGACTAGCGGGGGATCAGATACGCAGTATTTT. Translated, it gives CSAPTSGGSDTQYF.

This sequence joins TRBV20-1 and TRBJ2-7; no definite D call. The length of the CDR3 is 11 residues. Germline V lookup: CDR1 DFQATT, CDR2 SNEGSKA (reference sequence). Deletions cut 3 bases from V and 3 bases from J, with 6 bases between. The chain's CDR3 is CSASGLYEQYF. DNA for the CDR3: TGCAGTGCTAGCGGGCTCTACGAGCAGTACTTC.

The rearrangement joins TRBV12-3 or TRBV12-4 to TRBJ2-5; TRBD2 is a possible D gene (5 bases). V was pared by 6 bases and J by 7 bases, with 15 bases between. This CDR3 spans 13 amino acids. The CDR3 reads CASRGGSHGTQYF. CDR3 DNA: TGTGCCAGCAGGGGCGGGTCCCACGGGACCCAGTACTTC.

The V gene is TRBV29-1, the J gene TRBJ2-7; D is perhaps TRBD2 (6 bases). CDR3 size: 12 residues. V lost 4 bases and J 2 bases, leaving 9 bases between the germline ends. Germline CDR1 is SQVTM and CDR2 is ANQGSEA. CDR3 sequence: CSVGDSTYEQYF. DNA for the CDR3: TGCAGCGTTGGGGACTCGACCTACGAGCAGTACTTC.

This clonotype was found a few times. The V gene is TRBV29-1, the J gene TRBJ1-1; D might be TRBD1 (6 bases). The germline V and J ends were trimmed by 7 bases and 0 bases, with 9 bases remaining between them. The germline V gene encodes CDR1 SQVTM and CDR2 ANQGSEA. The length of the CDR3 is 12 residues. CDR3: CSGGGMNTEAFF. The CDR3 DNA sequence: TGCAGCGGGGGGGGCATGAACACTGAAGCTTTCTTT.

In its sample, this clonotype was seen once. This chain connects TRBV12-3 or TRBV12-4 to TRBJ2-5; 8 bases line up with TRBD1. V shed 5 bases and J 5 bases; nucleotides not matched to a gene: 7. The CDR3 has 14 residues. The CDR3 is CASSLTRTGETQYF. The CDR3, as DNA: TGTGCCAGCAGTCTCACCCGGACAGGGGAGACCCAGTACTTC.

The chain uses TRBV30 and TRBJ2-7, with D possibly matching TRBD1 (6 bases). Per the germline V gene, CDR1 is GTSNPN and CDR2 is SVGIG (reference sequence). The V end lost 2 bases, the J end lost 0 bases, and 23 bases lay between the germline ends. The CDR3 runs to 18 residues. The CDR3 coding sequence is TGTGCCTGGAGTTCAGGGATCCGAGGGACACCTCCCTCCTACGAGCAGTACTTC. It yields the protein CAWSSGIRGTPPSYEQYF.

The V and J genes are TRBV11-2 and TRBJ2-1; TRBD1 aligns across 8 bases. From germline, CDR1 is SGHAT and CDR2 FQNNGV. The CDR3 loop spans 14 amino acids. V lost 5 bases and J lost 12; bases outside the gene matches: 12. The CDR3 here is CASSRPGTGFGQFF. As DNA, the CDR3 is TGTGCCAGCAGCCGTCCCGGGACAGGCTTTGGGCAGTTCTTC. The whole variable domain, filled in from reference TRBV11-2 and TRBJ2-1, reads EAGVAQSPRYKIIEKRQSVAFWCNPISGHATLYWYQQILGQGPKLLIQFQNNGVVDDSQLPKDRFSAERLKGVDSTLKIQPAKLEDSAVYLCASSRPGTGFGQFFGPGTRLTVL.